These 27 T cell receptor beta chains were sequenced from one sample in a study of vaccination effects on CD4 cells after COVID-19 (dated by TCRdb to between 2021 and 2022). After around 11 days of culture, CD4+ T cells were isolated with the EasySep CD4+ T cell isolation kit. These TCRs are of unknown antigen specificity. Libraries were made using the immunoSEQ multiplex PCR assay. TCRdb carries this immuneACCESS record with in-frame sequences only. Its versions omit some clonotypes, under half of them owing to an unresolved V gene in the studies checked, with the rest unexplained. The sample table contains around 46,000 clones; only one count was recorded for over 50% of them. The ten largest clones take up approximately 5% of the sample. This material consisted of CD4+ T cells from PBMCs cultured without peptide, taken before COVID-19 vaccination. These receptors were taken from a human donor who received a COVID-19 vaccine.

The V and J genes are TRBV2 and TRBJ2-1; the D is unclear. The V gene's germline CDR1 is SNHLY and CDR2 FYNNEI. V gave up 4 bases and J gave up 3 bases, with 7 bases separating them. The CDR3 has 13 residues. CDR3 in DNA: TGTGCCAGCAGTGTGAACAGCTACAATGAGCAGTTCTTC. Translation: CASSVNSYNEQFF.

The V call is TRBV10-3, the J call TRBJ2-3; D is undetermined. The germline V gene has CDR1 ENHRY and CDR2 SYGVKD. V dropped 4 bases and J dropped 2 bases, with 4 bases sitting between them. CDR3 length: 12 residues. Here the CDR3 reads CAISGDTDTQYF. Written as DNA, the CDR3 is TGTGCCATCAGTGGGGACACAGATACGCAGTATTTT.

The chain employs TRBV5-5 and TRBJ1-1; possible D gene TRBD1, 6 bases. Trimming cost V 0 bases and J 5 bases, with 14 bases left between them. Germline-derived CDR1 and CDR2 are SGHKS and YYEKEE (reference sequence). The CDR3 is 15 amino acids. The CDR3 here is CASSLGVGGGTEAFF. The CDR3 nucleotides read TGTGCCAGCAGCTTGGGGGTGGGAGGGGGTACTGAAGCTTTCTTT.

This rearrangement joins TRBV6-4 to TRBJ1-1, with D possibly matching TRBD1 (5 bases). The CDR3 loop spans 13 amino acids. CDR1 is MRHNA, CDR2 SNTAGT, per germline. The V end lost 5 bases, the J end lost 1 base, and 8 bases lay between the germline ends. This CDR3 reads CASSFDRNTEAFF. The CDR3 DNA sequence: TGTGCCAGCAGTTTCGACAGGAACACTGAAGCTTTCTTT.

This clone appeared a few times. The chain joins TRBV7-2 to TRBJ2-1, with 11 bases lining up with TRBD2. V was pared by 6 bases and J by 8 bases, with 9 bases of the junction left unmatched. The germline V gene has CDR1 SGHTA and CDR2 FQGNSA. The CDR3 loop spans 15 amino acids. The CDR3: CASRKTSGIRHEQFF. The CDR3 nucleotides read TGTGCCAGCAGGAAGACTAGCGGGATAAGGCATGAGCAGTTCTTC.

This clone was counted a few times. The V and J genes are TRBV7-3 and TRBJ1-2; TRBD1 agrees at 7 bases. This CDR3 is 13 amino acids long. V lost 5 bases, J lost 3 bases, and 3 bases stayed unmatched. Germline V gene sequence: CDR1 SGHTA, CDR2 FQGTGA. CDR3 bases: TGTGCCAGCAGCCTCGGACAGGACTATGGCTACACCTTC. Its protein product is CASSLGQDYGYTF. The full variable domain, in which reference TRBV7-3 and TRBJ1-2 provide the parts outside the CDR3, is GAGVSQTPSNKVTEKGKYVELRCDPISGHTALYWYRQSLGQGPEFLIYFQGTGAADDSGLPNDRFFAVRPEGSVSTLKIQRTERGDSAVYLCASSLGQDYGYTFGSGTRLTVV.

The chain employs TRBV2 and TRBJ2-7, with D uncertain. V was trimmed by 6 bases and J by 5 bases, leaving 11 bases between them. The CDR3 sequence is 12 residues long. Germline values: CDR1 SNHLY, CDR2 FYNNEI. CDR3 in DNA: TGTGCCAGCAGGATCCTTAGGGACGAGCAGTACTTC. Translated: CASRILRDEQYF.

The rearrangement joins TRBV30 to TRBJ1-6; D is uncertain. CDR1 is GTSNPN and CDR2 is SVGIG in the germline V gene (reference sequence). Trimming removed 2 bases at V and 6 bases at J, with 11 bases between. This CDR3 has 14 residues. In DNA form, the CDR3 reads TGTGCCTGGAGTACACCTGTCCCTAATTCACCCCTCCACTTT. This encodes CAWSTPVPNSPLHF.

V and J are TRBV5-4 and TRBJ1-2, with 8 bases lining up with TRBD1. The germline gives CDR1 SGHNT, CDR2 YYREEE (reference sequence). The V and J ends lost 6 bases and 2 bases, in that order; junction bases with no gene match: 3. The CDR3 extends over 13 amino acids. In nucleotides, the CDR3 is TGTGCCAGCACAACAGGGGGAAACTATGGCTACACCTTC. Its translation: CASTTGGNYGYTF.

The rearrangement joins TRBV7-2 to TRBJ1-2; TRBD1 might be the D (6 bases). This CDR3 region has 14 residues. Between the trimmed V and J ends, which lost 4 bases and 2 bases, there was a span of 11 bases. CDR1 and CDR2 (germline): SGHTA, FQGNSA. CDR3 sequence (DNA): TGTGCCAGCAGCTCCCCGGACAGAAACTATGGCTACACCTTC. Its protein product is CASSSPDRNYGYTF.

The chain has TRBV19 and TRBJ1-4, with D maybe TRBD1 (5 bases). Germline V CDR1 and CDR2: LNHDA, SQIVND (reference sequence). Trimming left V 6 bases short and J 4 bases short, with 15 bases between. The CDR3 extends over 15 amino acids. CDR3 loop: CASRRLDSYNEKLFF. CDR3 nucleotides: TGTGCCAGTAGACGCCTCGACAGCTATAATGAAAAACTGTTTTTT.

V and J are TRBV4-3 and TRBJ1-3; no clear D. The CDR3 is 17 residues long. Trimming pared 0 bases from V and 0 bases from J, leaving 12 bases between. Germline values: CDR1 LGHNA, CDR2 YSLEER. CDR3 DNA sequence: TGCGCCAGCAGCCAAGAACGGTCCCACTTCTCTGGAAACACCATATATTTT. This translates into CASSQERSHFSGNTIYF.

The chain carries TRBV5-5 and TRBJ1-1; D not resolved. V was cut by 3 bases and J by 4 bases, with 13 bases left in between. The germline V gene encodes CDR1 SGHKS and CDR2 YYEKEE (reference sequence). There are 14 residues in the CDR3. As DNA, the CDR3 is TGTGCCAGCAGCTGGGATCTCGGTGTCACTGAAGCTTTCTTT. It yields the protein CASSWDLGVTEAFF.

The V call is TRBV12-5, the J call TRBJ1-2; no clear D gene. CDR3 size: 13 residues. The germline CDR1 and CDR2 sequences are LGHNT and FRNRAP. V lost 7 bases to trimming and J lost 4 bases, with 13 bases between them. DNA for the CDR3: TGTGCTAGTGCCCTCGGGGTGACCTATGGCTACACCTTC. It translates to CASALGVTYGYTF. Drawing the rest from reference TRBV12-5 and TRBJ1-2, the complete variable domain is DARVTQTPRHKVTEMGQEVTMRCQPILGHNTVFWYRQTMMQGLELLAYFRNRAPLDDSGMPKDRFSAEMPDATLATLKIQPSEPRDSAVYFCASALGVTYGYTFGSGTRLTVV.

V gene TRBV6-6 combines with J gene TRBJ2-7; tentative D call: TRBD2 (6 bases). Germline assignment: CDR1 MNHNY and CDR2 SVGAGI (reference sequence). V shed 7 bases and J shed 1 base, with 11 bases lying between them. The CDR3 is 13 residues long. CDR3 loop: CASTRDVSYEQYF. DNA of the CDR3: TGTGCCAGCACGCGGGACGTTTCCTACGAGCAGTACTTC.

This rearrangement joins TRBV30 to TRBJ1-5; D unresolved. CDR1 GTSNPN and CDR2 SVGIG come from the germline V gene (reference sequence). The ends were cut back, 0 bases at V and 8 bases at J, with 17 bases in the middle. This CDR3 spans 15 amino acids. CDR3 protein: CAWSVHLGPTEPQHF. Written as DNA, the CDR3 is TGTGCCTGGAGTGTACACCTCGGACCGACCGAGCCCCAGCATTTT.

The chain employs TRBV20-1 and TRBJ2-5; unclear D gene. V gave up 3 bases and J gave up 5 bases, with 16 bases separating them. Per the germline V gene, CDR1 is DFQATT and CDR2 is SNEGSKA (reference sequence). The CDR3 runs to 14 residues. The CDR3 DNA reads TGCAGTGCTAGTTTTCCATTAGTTTCCGAGACCCAGTACTTC. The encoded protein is CSASFPLVSETQYF.

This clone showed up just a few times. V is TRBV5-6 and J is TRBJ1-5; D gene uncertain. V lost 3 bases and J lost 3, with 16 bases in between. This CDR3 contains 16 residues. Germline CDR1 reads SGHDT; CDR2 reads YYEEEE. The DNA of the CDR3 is TGTGCCAGCAGCTCCGGGTGGCGAGGGTCCAATCAGCCCCAGCATTTT. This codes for CASSSGWRGSNQPQHF.

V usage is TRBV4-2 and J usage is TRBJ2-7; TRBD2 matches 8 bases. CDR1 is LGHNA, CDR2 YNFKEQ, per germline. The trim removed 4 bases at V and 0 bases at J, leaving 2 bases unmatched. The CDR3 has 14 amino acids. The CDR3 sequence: CASSLGGASYEQYF. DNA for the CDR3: TGTGCCAGCAGCCTCGGGGGGGCCTCCTACGAGCAGTACTTC.

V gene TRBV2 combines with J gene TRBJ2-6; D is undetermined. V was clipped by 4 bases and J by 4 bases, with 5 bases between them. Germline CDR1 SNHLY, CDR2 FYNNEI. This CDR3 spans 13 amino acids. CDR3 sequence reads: CASSAVGANVLTF. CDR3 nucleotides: TGTGCCAGCAGTGCGGTGGGGGCCAACGTCCTGACTTTC. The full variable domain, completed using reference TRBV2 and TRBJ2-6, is EPEVTQTPSHQVTQMGQEVILRCVPISNHLYFYWYRQILGQKVEFLVSFYNNEISEKSEIFDDQFSVERPDGSNFTLKIRSTKLEDSAMYFCASSAVGANVLTFGAGSRLTVL.

CDR3 protein: CSARQGNEKLFF. CDR3 nucleotide sequence: TGCAGCGCTAGACAGGGGAATGAAAAACTGTTTTTT. The chain couples TRBV29-1 to TRBJ1-4, with 8 bases lining up with TRBD1. Germline V lookup: CDR1 SQVTM, CDR2 ANQGSEA. The V segment lost 7 bases and the J segment 5 bases; nucleotides outside the gene matches: 3. The CDR3 extends over 12 amino acids.

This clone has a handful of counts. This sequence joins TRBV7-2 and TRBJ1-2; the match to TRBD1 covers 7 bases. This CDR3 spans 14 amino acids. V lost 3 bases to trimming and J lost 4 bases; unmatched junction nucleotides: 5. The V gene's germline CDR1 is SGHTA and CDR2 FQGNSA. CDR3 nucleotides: TGTGCCAGCAGCTTGCAGGGGGAGTTCTATGGCTACACCTTC. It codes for CASSLQGEFYGYTF.

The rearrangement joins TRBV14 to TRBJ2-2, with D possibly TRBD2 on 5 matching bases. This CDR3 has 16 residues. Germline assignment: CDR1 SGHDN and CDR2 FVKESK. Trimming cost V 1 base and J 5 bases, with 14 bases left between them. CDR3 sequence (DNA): TGTGCCAGCAGCCAAGGCGGGTTCCCTCTAACCGGGGAGCTGTTTTTT. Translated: CASSQGGFPLTGELFF.

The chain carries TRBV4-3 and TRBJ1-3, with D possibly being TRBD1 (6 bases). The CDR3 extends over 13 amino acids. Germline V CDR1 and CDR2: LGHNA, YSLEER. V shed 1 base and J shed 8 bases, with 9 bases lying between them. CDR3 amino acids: CASSQARGDTIYF. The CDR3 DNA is TGCGCCAGCAGCCAAGCCAGGGGAGACACCATATATTTT.

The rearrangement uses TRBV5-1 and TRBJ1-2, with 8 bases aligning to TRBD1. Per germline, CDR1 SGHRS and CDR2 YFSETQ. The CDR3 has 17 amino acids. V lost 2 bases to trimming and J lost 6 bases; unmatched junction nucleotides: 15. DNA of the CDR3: TGCGCCAGCAGCTTAAAACTTCTGGAGCAGGGGGCTAATGGCTACACCTTC. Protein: CASSLKLLEQGANGYTF.

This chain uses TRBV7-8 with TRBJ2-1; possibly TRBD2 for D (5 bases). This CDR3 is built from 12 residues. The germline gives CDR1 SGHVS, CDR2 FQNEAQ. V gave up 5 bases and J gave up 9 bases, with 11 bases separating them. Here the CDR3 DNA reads TGTGCCAGCAGCCAAACGGCGGGTGAGCAGTTCTTC. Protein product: CASSQTAGEQFF.

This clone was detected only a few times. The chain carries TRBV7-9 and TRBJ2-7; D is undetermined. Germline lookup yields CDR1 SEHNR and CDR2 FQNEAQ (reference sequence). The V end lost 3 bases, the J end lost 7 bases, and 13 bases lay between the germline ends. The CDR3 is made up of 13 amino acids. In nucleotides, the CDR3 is TGTGCCAGCAGCTTGTCAAGAACGGTTGAGCAGTACTTC. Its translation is CASSLSRTVEQYF.